A single TCR beta chain is shown here with its context. Its antigen is currently unknown. This specimen includes other DNA sequences encoding the same CDR3. The data originate from a study of OX40 agonist ivuxolimab in advanced cancers. Findings and caveats of the study: Compared with CD4+, CD8+ T cells on average had more expanded clones. There were also nonresponders showing low normalized T-cell clonal expansion. Patients who responded partially at 0.1-3.0 mg/kg showed clonal expansion ranking among the lowest. The expanded peripheral T cells' antigen specificity was not determined.

The protocol was immunoSEQ multiplex PCR, while the TCRdb copy is restricted to in-frame clones and leaves out a portion. Here the sample spans roughly 83,000 clones, around 90% being singletons. Trimming took 1 base from V and 6 from J; bases not matched to a gene: 3. Germline CDR1 is MDHEN and CDR2 is SYDVKM. This CDR3 spans 15 amino acids. The source is an adult with an advanced solid tumor such as melanoma, head and neck, liver or kidney cancer. The chain has TRBV28 and TRBJ1-6, with 7 positions matching TRBD1. Sequenced material: CD4+ or CD8+ T cells sorted from blood, taken in a trial of the OX40 agonist ivuxolimab. CDR3 DNA: TGTGCCAGCAGTTTATACGAGGGGGCTAATTCACCCCTCCACTTT. Translated, it gives CASSLYEGANSPLHF.